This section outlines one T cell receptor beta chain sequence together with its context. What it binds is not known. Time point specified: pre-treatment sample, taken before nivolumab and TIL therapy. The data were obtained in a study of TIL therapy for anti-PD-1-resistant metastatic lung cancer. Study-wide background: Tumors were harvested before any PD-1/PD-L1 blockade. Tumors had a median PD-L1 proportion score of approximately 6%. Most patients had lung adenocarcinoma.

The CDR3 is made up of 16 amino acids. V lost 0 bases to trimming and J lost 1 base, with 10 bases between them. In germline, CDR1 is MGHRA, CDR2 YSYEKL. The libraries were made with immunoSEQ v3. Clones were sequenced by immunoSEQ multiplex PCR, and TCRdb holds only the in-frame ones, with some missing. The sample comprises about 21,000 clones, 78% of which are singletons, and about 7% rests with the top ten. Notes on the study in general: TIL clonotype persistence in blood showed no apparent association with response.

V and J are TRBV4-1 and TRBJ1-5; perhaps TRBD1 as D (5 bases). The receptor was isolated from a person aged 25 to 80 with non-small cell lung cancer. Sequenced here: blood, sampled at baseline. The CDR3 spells CASSQERTRSNQPQHF. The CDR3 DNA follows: TGCGCCAGCAGCCAAGAAAGGACAAGGAGCAATCAGCCCCAGCATTTT.